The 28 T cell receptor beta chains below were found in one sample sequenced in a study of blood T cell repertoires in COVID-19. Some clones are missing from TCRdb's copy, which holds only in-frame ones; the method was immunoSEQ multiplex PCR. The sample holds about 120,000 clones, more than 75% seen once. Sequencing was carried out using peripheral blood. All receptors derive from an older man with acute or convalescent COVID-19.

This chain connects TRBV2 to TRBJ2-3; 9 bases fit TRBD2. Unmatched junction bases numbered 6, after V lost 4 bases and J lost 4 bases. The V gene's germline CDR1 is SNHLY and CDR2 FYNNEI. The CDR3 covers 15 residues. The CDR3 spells CASSVAGVSSDTQYF. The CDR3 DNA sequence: TGTGCCAGCAGTGTAGCGGGAGTTTCTTCAGATACGCAGTATTTT.

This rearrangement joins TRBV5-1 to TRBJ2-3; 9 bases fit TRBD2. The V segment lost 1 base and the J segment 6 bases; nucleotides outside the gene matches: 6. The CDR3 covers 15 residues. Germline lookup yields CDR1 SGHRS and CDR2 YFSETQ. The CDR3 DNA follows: TGCGCCAGCAGCTTGCCCAGCGGGAGGTGGGATACGCAGTATTTT. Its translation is CASSLPSGRWDTQYF.

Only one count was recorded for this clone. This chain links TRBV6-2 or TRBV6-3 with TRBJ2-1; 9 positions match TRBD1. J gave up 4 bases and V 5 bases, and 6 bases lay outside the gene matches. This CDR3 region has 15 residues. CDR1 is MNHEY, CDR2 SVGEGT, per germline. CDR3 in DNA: TGTGCCAGCAGTGCCCGGGACAGGGCGTACAATGAGCAGTTCTTC. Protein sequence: CASSARDRAYNEQFF.

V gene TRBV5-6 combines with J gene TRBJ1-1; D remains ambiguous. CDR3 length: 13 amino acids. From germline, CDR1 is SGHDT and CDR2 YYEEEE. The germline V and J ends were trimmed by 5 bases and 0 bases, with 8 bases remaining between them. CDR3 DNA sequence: TGTGCCAGCAGAAATCAGGTGAACACTGAAGCTTTCTTT. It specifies CASRNQVNTEAFF.

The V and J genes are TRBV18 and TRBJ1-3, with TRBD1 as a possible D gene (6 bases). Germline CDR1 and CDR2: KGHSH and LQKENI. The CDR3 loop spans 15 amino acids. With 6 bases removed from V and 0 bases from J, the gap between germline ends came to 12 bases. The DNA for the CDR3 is TGTGCCAGCTCGCAAACAGGGAGCTCTGGAAACACCATATATTTT. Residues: CASSQTGSSGNTIYF.

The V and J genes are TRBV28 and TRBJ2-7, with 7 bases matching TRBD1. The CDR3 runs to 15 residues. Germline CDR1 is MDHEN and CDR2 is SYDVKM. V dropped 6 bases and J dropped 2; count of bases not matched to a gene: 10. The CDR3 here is CASSETGQSPYEQYF. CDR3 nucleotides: TGTGCCAGCAGCGAAACGGGACAGAGCCCCTACGAGCAGTACTTC.

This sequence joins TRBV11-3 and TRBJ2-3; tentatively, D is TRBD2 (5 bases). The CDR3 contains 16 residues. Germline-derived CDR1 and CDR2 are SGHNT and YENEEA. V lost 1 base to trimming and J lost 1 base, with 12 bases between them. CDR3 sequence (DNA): TGTGCCAGCAGCTTAGGTATTGGAGCGGGCACAGATACGCAGTATTTT. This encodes CASSLGIGAGTDTQYF.

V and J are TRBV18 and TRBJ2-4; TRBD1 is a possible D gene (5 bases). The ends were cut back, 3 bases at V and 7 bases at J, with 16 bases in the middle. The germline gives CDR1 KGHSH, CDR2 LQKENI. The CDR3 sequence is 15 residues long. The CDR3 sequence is CASSPLGRVMNIQYF. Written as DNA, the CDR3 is TGTGCCAGCTCACCTTTGGGCAGGGTCATGAACATTCAGTACTTC.

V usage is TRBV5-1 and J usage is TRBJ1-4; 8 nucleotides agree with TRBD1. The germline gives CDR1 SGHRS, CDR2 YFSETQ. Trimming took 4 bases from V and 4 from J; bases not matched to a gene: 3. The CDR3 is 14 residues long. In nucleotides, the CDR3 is TGCGCCAGCAGCATTGACAGGGGTAATGAAAAACTGTTTTTT. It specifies CASSIDRGNEKLFF.

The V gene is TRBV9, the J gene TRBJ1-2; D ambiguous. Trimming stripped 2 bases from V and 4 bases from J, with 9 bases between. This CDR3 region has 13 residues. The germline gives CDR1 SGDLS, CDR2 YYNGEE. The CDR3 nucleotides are TGTGCCAGCAGCGTCCCGGGTTCCTATGGCTACACCTTC. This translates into CASSVPGSYGYTF. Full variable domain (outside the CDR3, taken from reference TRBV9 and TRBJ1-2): DSGVTQTPKHLITATGQRVTLRCSPRSGDLSVYWYQQSLDQGLQFLIQYYNGEERAKGNILERFSAQQFPDLHSELNLSSLELGDSALYFCASSVPGSYGYTFGSGTRLTVV.

CDR3 DNA sequence: TGCGCCAGCAGCCCCACAGGGACAGGGAGGTCCTACGAGCAGTACTTC. This translates into CASSPTGTGRSYEQYF. This rearrangement joins TRBV5-1 to TRBJ2-7; 9 bases are a match to TRBD1. Germline loops: CDR1 SGHRS, CDR2 YFSETQ. The CDR3 spans 16 residues. V gave up 4 bases and J gave up 1 base; unmatched junction bases: 9.

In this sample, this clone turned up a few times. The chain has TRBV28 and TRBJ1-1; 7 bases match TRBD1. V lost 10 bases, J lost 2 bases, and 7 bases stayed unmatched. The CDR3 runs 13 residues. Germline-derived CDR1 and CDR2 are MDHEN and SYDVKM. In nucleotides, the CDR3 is TGTGCCACCGATAACAGGGGCAACACTGAAGCTTTCTTT. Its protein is CATDNRGNTEAFF.

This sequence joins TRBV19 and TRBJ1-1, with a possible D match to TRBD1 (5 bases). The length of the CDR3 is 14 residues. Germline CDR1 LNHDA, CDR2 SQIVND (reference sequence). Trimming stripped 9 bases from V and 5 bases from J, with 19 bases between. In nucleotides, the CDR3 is TGTGCCAGCTCCTTCAATTCCAGGGAAACTGAAGCTTTCTTT. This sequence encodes CASSFNSRETEAFF. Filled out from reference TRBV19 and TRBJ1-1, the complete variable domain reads DGGITQSPKYLFRKEGQNVTLSCEQNLNHDAMYWYRQDPGQGLRLIYYSQIVNDFQKGDIAEGYSVSREKKESFPLTVTSAQKNPTAFYLCASSFNSRETEAFFGQGTRLTVV.

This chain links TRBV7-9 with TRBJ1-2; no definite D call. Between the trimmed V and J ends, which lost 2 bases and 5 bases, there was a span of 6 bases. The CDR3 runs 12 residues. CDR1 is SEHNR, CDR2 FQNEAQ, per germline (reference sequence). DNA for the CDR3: TGTGCCAGCAGCTTATGGGCGTATGGCTACACCTTC. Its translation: CASSLWAYGYTF.

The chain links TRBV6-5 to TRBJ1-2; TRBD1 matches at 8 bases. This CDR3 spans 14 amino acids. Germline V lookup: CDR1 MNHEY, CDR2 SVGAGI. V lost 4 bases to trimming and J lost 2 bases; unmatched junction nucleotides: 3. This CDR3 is CASSLGDRNYGYTF. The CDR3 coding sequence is TGTGCCAGCAGTTTAGGGGACAGGAACTATGGCTACACCTTC.

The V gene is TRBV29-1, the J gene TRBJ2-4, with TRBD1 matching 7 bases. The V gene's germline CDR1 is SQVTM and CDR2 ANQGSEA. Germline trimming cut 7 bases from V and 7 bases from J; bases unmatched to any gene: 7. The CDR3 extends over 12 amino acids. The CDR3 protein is CSELTGSNIQYF. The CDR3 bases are TGCAGCGAGCTGACAGGGTCGAACATTCAGTACTTC.

The CDR3 protein is CASSPGLATYNEQFF. In nucleotides, the CDR3 is TGTGCCAGTAGTCCCGGACTAGCGACTTACAATGAGCAGTTCTTC. The chain is built from TRBV19 and TRBJ2-1; 9 bases map to TRBD2. This CDR3 contains 15 residues. CDR1 and CDR2 from the germline V gene are LNHDA and SQIVND (reference sequence). V shed 5 bases, J shed 4 bases, and the junction held 6 bases outside the gene matches.

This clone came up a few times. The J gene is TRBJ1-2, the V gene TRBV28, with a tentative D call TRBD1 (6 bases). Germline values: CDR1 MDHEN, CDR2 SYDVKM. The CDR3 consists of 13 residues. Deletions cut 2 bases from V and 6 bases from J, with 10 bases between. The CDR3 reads CASSLLRGNGYTF. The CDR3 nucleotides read TGTGCCAGCAGTTTACTCAGGGGAAATGGCTACACCTTC.

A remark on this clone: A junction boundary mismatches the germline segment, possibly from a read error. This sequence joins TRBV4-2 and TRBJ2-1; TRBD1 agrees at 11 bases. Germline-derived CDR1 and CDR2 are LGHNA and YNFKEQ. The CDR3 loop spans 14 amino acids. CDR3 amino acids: CAISSGTGGDEQFF. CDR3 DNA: TGTGCCATCAGCTCGGGGACAGGGGGGGATGAGCAGTTCTTC.

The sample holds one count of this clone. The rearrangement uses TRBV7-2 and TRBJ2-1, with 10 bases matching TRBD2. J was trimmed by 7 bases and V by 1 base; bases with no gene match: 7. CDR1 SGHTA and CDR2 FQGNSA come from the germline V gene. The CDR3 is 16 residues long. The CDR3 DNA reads TGTGCCAGCAGCTTAGGCTCAGCGGGAGGGGGGAATGAGCAGTTCTTC. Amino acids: CASSLGSAGGGNEQFF.

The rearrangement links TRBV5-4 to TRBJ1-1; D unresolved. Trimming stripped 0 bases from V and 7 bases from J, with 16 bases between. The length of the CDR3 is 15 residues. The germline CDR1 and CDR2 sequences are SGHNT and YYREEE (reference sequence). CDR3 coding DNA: TGTGCCAGCAGCTTGGCCGGCGGCTCATACCTTGAAGCTTTCTTT. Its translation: CASSLAGGSYLEAFF. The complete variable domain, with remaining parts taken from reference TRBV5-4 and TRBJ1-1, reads ETGVTQSPTHLIKTRGQQVTLRCSSQSGHNTVSWYQQALGQGPQFIFQYYREEENGRGNFPPRFSGLQFPNYSSELNVNALELDDSALYLCASSLAGGSYLEAFFGQGTRLTVV.

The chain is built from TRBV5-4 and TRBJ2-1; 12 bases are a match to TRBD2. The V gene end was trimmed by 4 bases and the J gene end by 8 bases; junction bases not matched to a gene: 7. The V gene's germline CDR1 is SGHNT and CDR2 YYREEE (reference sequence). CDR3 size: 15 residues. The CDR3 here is CASSRGLAGLDEQFF. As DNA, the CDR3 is TGTGCCAGCAGCCGCGGACTAGCGGGGCTAGATGAGCAGTTCTTC. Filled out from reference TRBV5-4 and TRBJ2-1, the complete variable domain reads ETGVTQSPTHLIKTRGQQVTLRCSSQSGHNTVSWYQQALGQGPQFIFQYYREEENGRGNFPPRFSGLQFPNYSSELNVNALELDDSALYLCASSRGLAGLDEQFFGPGTRLTVL.

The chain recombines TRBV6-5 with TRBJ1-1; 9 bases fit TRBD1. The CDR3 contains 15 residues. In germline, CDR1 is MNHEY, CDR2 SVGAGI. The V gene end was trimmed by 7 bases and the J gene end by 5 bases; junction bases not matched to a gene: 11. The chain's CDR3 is CASTGQGGWGTEAFF. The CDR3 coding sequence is TGTGCCAGCACGGGACAGGGAGGGTGGGGAACTGAAGCTTTCTTT.

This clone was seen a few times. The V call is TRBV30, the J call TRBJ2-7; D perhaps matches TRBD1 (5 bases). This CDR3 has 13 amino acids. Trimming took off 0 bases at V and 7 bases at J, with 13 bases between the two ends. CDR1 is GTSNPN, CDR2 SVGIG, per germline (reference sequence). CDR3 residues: CAWSVDSSVEQYF. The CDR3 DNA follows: TGTGCCTGGAGTGTTGACAGTTCGGTTGAGCAGTACTTC.

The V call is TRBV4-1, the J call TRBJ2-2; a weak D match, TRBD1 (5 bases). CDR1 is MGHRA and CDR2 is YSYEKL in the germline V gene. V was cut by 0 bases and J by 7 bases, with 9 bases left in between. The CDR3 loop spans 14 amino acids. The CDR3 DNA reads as TGCGCCAGCAGCCAAGATCCAGGGATCGGGGAGCTGTTTTTT. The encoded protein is CASSQDPGIGELFF.

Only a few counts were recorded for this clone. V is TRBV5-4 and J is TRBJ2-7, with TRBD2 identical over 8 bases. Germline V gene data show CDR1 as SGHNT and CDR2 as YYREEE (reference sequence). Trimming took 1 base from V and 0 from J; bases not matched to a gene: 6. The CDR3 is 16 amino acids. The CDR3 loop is CASSLSVLAVSYEQYF. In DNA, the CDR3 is TGTGCCAGCAGCTTGTCGGTACTAGCGGTCTCCTACGAGCAGTACTTC.

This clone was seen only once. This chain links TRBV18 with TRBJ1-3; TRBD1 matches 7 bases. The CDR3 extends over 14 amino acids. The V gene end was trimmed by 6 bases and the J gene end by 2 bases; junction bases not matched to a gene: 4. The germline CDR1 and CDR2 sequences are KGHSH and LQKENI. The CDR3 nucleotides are TGTGCCAGCTCCGGCGACAGGGCTGGAAACACCATATATTTT. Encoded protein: CASSGDRAGNTIYF.

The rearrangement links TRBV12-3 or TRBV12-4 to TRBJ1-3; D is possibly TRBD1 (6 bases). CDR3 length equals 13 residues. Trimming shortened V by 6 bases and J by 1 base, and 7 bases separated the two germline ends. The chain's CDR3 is CASRGGSGNTIYF. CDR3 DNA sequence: TGTGCCAGCAGAGGGGGTTCTGGAAACACCATATATTTT.